What follows are 29 T cell receptor beta chains derived from one specimen sequenced in a study of blood T cell repertoires in COVID-19. Libraries were prepared by immunoSEQ multiplex PCR; TCRdb keeps only in-frame clonotypes and omits some of them. Of about 46,000 clones in the sample, more than 75% are singletons; the top ten hold less than 20%. Sequences were obtained from peripheral blood. The receptors were sampled from a human donor in a cohort sampled during active COVID-19.

V gene TRBV5-6 combines with J gene TRBJ2-7; 8 positions agree with TRBD2. Germline CDR1 and CDR2: SGHDT and YYEEEE. V was clipped by 6 bases and J by 5 bases; unmatched bases: 13. This CDR3 contains 15 residues. CDR3 residues: CASNPGRGGFHEQYF. Written as DNA, the CDR3 is TGTGCCAGCAACCCAGGTCGGGGGGGGTTCCACGAGCAGTACTTC.

This chain connects TRBV7-6 to TRBJ2-5; 8 bases align to TRBD2. This CDR3 has 16 residues. Germline CDR1 SGHVS, CDR2 FNYEAQ. The ends lost 4 bases at V and 5 bases at J; junction bases unmatched: 12. CDR3 sequence (DNA): TGTGCCAGCAGCTCACCCACTAGCGGACAATGGGAGACCCAGTACTTC. Residues: CASSSPTSGQWETQYF.

V gene TRBV2 combines with J gene TRBJ2-5; TRBD2 matches at 9 bases. The CDR3 loop spans 17 amino acids. Trimming removed 3 bases from V and 5 bases from J; junction bases left unmatched: 13. CDR1 and CDR2 (germline): SNHLY, FYNNEI. DNA for the CDR3: TGTGCCAGCAGTGATTTGGGTAGACTAGCGGTTTGGGAGACCCAGTACTTC. Protein sequence: CASSDLGRLAVWETQYF.

The chain employs TRBV2 and TRBJ2-7, with TRBD1 matching over 8 bases. Trimming took 4 bases from V and 4 from J; bases not matched to a gene: 9. This CDR3 is built from 15 residues. Per the germline V gene, CDR1 is SNHLY and CDR2 is FYNNEI. The CDR3, as DNA: TGTGCCAGCAGTGGCACAGGGGGGACGGTATACGAGCAGTACTTC. It specifies CASSGTGGTVYEQYF.

The CDR3 spells CASSYLQGAQAPLHF. The CDR3 bases are TGTGCCAGCAGTTACCTCCAGGGGGCGCAGGCACCCCTCCACTTT. This chain uses TRBV6-5 with TRBJ1-6; 8 bases are a match to TRBD1. This CDR3 is 15 amino acids long. The V segment lost 2 bases and the J segment 11 bases; nucleotides outside the gene matches: 8. Germline assignment: CDR1 MNHEY and CDR2 SVGAGI.

The V call is TRBV3-1 (or the pseudogene TRBV3-2), the J call TRBJ1-5, with D tentatively TRBD1 (6 bases). V lost 4 bases and J lost 1, with 17 bases in between. CDR1 and CDR2 from the germline V gene are LGHDT and YNNKEL (reference sequence). The CDR3 has 17 amino acids. CDR3 in amino acids: CASSPKRGAGSNQPQHF. CDR3 bases: TGTGCCAGCAGCCCCAAGCGGGGGGCGGGAAGCAATCAGCCCCAGCATTTT.

The rearrangement links TRBV3-1 (or the pseudogene TRBV3-2) to TRBJ1-5; D ambiguous. CDR1 LGHDT and CDR2 YNNKEL come from the germline V gene (reference sequence). CDR3 length: 14 residues. V was clipped by 4 bases and J by 3 bases, with 10 bases between them. Here the CDR3 DNA reads TGTGCCAGCAGCCGCGGGGTAGCCAATCAGCCCCAGCATTTT. As protein: CASSRGVANQPQHF.

The gene calls are TRBV3-1 (or the pseudogene TRBV3-2) and TRBJ1-2; D may be TRBD1 (5 bases). The CDR3 sequence is 13 residues long. The germline V gene encodes CDR1 LGHDT and CDR2 YNNKEL (reference sequence). V lost 1 base and J 8 bases, leaving 11 bases between the germline ends. The CDR3 region is CASSQGGNRGYTF. Written as DNA, the CDR3 is TGTGCCAGCAGCCAAGGGGGAAACAGGGGCTACACCTTC.

The rearrangement joins TRBV2 to TRBJ2-2; TRBD2 might be the D (5 bases). CDR3 length: 16 amino acids. The germline V gene encodes CDR1 SNHLY and CDR2 FYNNEI. Trimming stripped 7 bases from V and 3 bases from J, with 18 bases between. CDR3 sequence: CASNVSPQADTGELFF. CDR3 nucleotide sequence: TGTGCCAGCAATGTAAGCCCCCAAGCGGACACCGGGGAGCTGTTTTTT.

Only a few counts were recorded for this clone. The chain employs TRBV4-2 and TRBJ2-7, with 9 bases matching TRBD2. CDR1 and CDR2 (germline): LGHNA, YNFKEQ. Trimming removed 0 bases from V and 0 bases from J; junction bases left unmatched: 6. The CDR3 extends over 17 amino acids. The CDR3 DNA reads as TGTGCCAGCAGCCAAGATGCTAGCGGGGTTAGCTCCTACGAGCAGTACTTC. It encodes CASSQDASGVSSYEQYF.

The V and J genes are TRBV5-1 and TRBJ2-2; tentatively, D is TRBD1 (6 bases). The CDR3 is 17 residues long. Trimming removed 3 bases from V and 8 bases from J, with 23 bases in between. From germline, CDR1 is SGHRS and CDR2 YFSETQ. Written as DNA, the CDR3 is TGCGCCAGCAGCTCCCGGCAGGCTCCTATGGGGGCGGGGGAGCTGTTTTTT. It is translated as CASSSRQAPMGAGELFF.

The rearrangement uses TRBV4-1 and TRBJ2-7; 10 bases map to TRBD2. Germline CDR1 is MGHRA and CDR2 is YSYEKL. The CDR3 runs to 15 residues. J was trimmed by 7 bases and V by 2 bases; bases with no gene match: 8. The CDR3 nucleotides read TGCGCCAGCAGCCAATCTTATAGCGGGGGGTCTGAGCAGTACTTC. Translating gives CASSQSYSGGSEQYF.

The chain has TRBV2 and TRBJ2-1, with a tentative D call TRBD2 (6 bases). This CDR3 contains 14 residues. Germline-derived CDR1 and CDR2 are SNHLY and FYNNEI. V gave up 2 bases and J gave up 6 bases, with 11 bases separating them. The chain's CDR3 is CASSELVGGNEQFF. The DNA of the CDR3 is TGTGCCAGCAGTGAATTGGTGGGGGGCAATGAGCAGTTCTTC.

The gene calls are TRBV7-9 and TRBJ1-1; tentatively, D is TRBD1 (5 bases). Germline CDR1 SEHNR, CDR2 FQNEAQ (reference sequence). The CDR3 is made up of 15 amino acids. V lost 1 base and J 1 base, leaving 10 bases between the germline ends. CDR3 sequence: CASSLGSRANTEAFF. As DNA, the CDR3 is TGTGCCAGCAGCTTAGGGTCCAGGGCGAACACTGAAGCTTTCTTT.

This chain joins TRBV30 and TRBJ2-7, with a tentative D call TRBD1 (5 bases). Trimming shortened V by 1 base and J by 3 bases, and 10 bases separated the two germline ends. The CDR3 totals 13 residues. Germline lookup yields CDR1 GTSNPN and CDR2 SVGIG (reference sequence). The CDR3 nucleotides read TGTGCCTGGAGTGGGACACCCGTCTACGAGCAGTACTTC. This codes for CAWSGTPVYEQYF.

This sequence joins TRBV7-9 and TRBJ2-7, with TRBD1 matching 11 bases. Germline CDR1 and CDR2: SEHNR and FQNEAQ (reference sequence). The ends lost 5 bases at V and 5 bases at J; junction bases unmatched: 5. The length of the CDR3 is 14 residues. The CDR3 coding sequence is TGTGCCAGCAGCCCGGGACAGGGGGTGGACGAGCAGTACTTC. Translation: CASSPGQGVDEQYF.

This rearrangement joins TRBV5-1 to TRBJ1-3, with D possibly matching TRBD1 (5 bases). This CDR3 is built from 16 residues. In germline, CDR1 is SGHRS, CDR2 YFSETQ. Trimming took 0 bases from V and 0 from J, leaving 10 bases between them. The CDR3 DNA follows: TGCGCCAGCAGCTTGGTGACAGCCGACTCTGGAAACACCATATATTTT. Translation: CASSLVTADSGNTIYF.

The V call is TRBV11-1, the J call TRBJ2-7, with D possibly matching TRBD1 (6 bases). Germline V CDR1 and CDR2: SGHAT, FQDESV (reference sequence). The V gene lost 2 bases and the J gene lost 5 bases, with 10 bases spanning the gap. This CDR3 comprises 13 residues. Written as DNA, the CDR3 is TGTGCCAGCAGCTTATGGGGGCAGGACGAGCAGTACTTC. As protein: CASSLWGQDEQYF.

V gene TRBV15 combines with J gene TRBJ2-7; 13 nucleotides agree with TRBD2. Germline lookup yields CDR1 LNHNV and CDR2 YYDKDF (reference sequence). This CDR3 is 16 amino acids long. V trimming: 4 bases; J trimming: 5 bases; junction bases outside the gene matches: 8. The CDR3 here is CATSTGLAGDVDEQYF. The CDR3 coding sequence is TGTGCCACCAGCACAGGACTAGCGGGAGACGTCGACGAGCAGTACTTC.

The chain couples TRBV7-9 to TRBJ1-1; D perhaps matches TRBD1 (6 bases). Trimming took off 5 bases at V and 3 bases at J, with 16 bases between the two ends. The CDR3 is 15 residues long. Germline-derived CDR1 and CDR2 are SEHNR and FQNEAQ (reference sequence). The CDR3 bases are TGTGCCAGCAGCATTCGAGGGGGGGCAGACACTGAAGCTTTCTTT. Amino acids: CASSIRGGADTEAFF. Full variable domain (remainder filled in from reference TRBV7-9 and TRBJ1-1): DTGVSQNPRHKITKRGQNVTFRCDPISEHNRLYWYRQTLGQGPEFLTYFQNEAQLEKSRLLSDRFSAERPKGSFSTLEIQRTEQGDSAMYLCASSIRGGADTEAFFGQGTRLTVV.

V and J are TRBV10-2 and TRBJ2-7; TRBD2 matches at 12 bases. CDR1 and CDR2 from the germline V gene are WSHSY and SAAADI. The CDR3 length is 13 residues. Trimming removed 6 bases from V and 7 bases from J; junction bases left unmatched: 4. DNA of the CDR3: TGCGCCAGCAGCCTAGCGGGGGGGGGTGAGCAGTACTTC. As protein: CASSLAGGGEQYF.

The chain is built from TRBV10-3 and TRBJ2-3; possibly TRBD1 for D (6 bases). The CDR3 has 16 residues. Germline V lookup: CDR1 ENHRY, CDR2 SYGVKD. The V and J ends lost 0 bases and 0 bases respectively, with 10 bases between them. The CDR3 loop is CAISESFQGSTDTQYF. DNA of the CDR3: TGTGCCATCAGTGAGTCATTTCAGGGGAGCACAGATACGCAGTATTTT.

The count of this clone is one. The rearrangement uses TRBV7-2 and TRBJ2-7, with D perhaps matching TRBD1 (7 bases). V lost 3 bases and J 5 bases, leaving 11 bases between the germline ends. There are 13 residues in the CDR3. Germline V gives CDR1 SGHTA, CDR2 FQGNSA. CDR3 in amino acids: CASSLTGRNEQYF. The CDR3 region has the DNA TGTGCCAGCAGCTTGACAGGGAGGAACGAGCAGTACTTC.

This clone was seen a handful of times. The chain employs TRBV9 and TRBJ2-5, with 7 positions matching TRBD2. The CDR3 extends over 14 amino acids. V gave up 3 bases and J gave up 8 bases; unmatched junction bases: 10. CDR1 and CDR2 from the germline V gene are SGDLS and YYNGEE. CDR3 amino acids: CASSALSSGGTQYF. CDR3 in DNA: TGTGCCAGCAGCGCCTTATCCTCGGGGGGAACCCAGTACTTC.

The chain employs TRBV19 and TRBJ2-1; 10 positions agree with TRBD1. V lost 6 bases to trimming and J lost 6 bases; unmatched junction nucleotides: 8. Germline CDR1 is LNHDA and CDR2 is SQIVND (reference sequence). The CDR3 length is 15 residues. CDR3 residues: CASSPGQGLSNEQFF. The CDR3 DNA reads as TGTGCCAGTAGCCCGGGACAGGGGTTATCCAATGAGCAGTTCTTC. The full variable domain, completed using reference TRBV19 and TRBJ2-1, is DGGITQSPKYLFRKEGQNVTLSCEQNLNHDAMYWYRQDPGQGLRLIYYSQIVNDFQKGDIAEGYSVSREKKESFPLTVTSAQKNPTAFYLCASSPGQGLSNEQFFGPGTRLTVL.

CDR3 in DNA: TGTGCCAGCAGCTTGGAGAGAGGAGTCTCCTACGAGCAGTACTTC. Translating gives CASSLERGVSYEQYF. This chain connects TRBV7-6 to TRBJ2-7, with D uncertain. The CDR3 covers 15 residues. V gave up 3 bases and J gave up 0 bases, with 12 bases separating them. Germline CDR1 is SGHVS and CDR2 is FNYEAQ.

V is TRBV4-1 and J is TRBJ2-3, with 7 nucleotides matching TRBD1. The length of the CDR3 is 15 residues. Trimming removed 4 bases from V and 2 bases from J; junction bases left unmatched: 6. Germline V lookup: CDR1 MGHRA, CDR2 YSYEKL. CDR3 coding DNA: TGCGCCAGCAGCCCGACAGGGATATTCACAGATACGCAGTATTTT. It translates to CASSPTGIFTDTQYF.

The chain recombines TRBV7-6 with TRBJ2-5, with 12 bases fitting TRBD2. The V and J ends lost 8 bases and 4 bases, in that order; junction bases with no gene match: 8. The germline CDR1 and CDR2 sequences are SGHVS and FNYEAQ. The CDR3 contains 15 residues. CDR3: CASWGLAGGGETQYF. DNA of the CDR3: TGTGCCAGCTGGGGACTAGCGGGTGGGGGAGAGACCCAGTACTTC.

The chain combines TRBV7-6 with TRBJ2-7; the match to TRBD2 covers 10 bases. This CDR3 has 16 amino acids. J lost 0 bases, V lost 2 bases, and 4 bases had no gene match. Germline loops: CDR1 SGHVS, CDR2 FNYEAQ. Written as DNA, the CDR3 is TGTGCCAGCAGCTTAAGTTCTAGCGGGAGCTCCTACGAGCAGTACTTC. Translation: CASSLSSSGSSYEQYF.